This paragraph reports one T cell receptor (beta chain). The antigen remains undetermined. This sample was included in a study of cytomegalovirus exposure and HLA in healthy donors. About the research overall: Approximately 180 million T cells yielded 100 million to 130 million unique TCR beta sequences, as an earlier analysis found. General study results and limits: Looking again later, the authors saw that most CMV-associated TCR beta chains seemed HLA-restricted. The presence/absence work took it that sequencing depth was about the same across donors.

The CDR3 runs 15 residues. V lost 5 bases and J 3 bases, leaving 13 bases between the germline ends. Germline CDR1 reads MGHDK; CDR2 reads SYGVNS. Primers for the PCR totalled 60 Vbeta and 13 Jbeta. Profiled with immunoSEQ multiplex PCR; TCRdb holds only in-frame clones, not every one. Of under 200,000 clones listed, over 75% are singletons. The gene calls are TRBV25-1 and TRBJ2-2; perhaps TRBD1 as D (6 bases). This sequence originates from a man aged 18 to 30 in good health and CMV-seropositive. The sequenced material came from PBMCs. CDR3 loop: CASSPRGTHTGELFF. The CDR3 region has the DNA TGTGCCAGCAGTCCCAGGGGAACGCACACCGGGGAGCTGTTTTTT. Full variable domain (missing parts from reference TRBV25-1 and TRBJ2-2): EADIYQTPRYLVIGTGKKITLECSQTMGHDKMYWYQQDPGMELHLIHYSYGVNSTEKGDLSSESTVSRIRTEHFPLTLESARPSHTSQYLCASSPRGTHTGELFFGEGSRLTVL.